Listed below are T cell receptor beta chains from one sample, sequenced in a study of cytomegalovirus exposure and HLA in healthy donors. Data came from immunoSEQ multiplex PCR; TCRdb stores just in-frame clones and leaves some out. The sample consists of 50,000 to 55,000 clones, 72% of them appearing once. Source material: PBMCs. The receptors were gathered from a woman aged 50 to 65 in good health and CMV-seropositive. The CDR3 runs from the conserved cysteine through the conserved F or W. A D gene is named only where the DNA matches it firmly. Only some rows state a clone size, as once, few, many or a class for expanded clones.

size | D | J | V | CDR3 | DNA
few | NA | TRBJ2-5 | TRBV5-1 | CASSLGQTGFRETQYF | TGCGCCAGCAGCTTGGGACAAACAGGGTTCCGAGAGACCCAGTACTTC
NA | NA | TRBJ1-2 | TRBV10-3 | CAISDSQGARGYTF | TGTGCCATCAGTGATTCGCAAGGGGCACGGGGCTACACCTTC
once | NA | TRBJ2-3 | TRBV7-2 | CASIQEGISTDTQYF | TGTGCCAGCATCCAAGAGGGTATTAGCACAGATACGCAGTATTTT
NA | TRBD2 | TRBJ2-1 | TRBV29-1 | CSATSGSWNEQFF | TGCAGCGCCACTAGCGGGAGTTGGAATGAGCAGTTCTTC
NA | NA | TRBJ2-7 | TRBV7-2 | CASSLSNSFYEQYF | TGTGCCAGCAGCTTAAGTAACAGCTTCTACGAGCAGTACTTC
NA | TRBD1 | TRBJ2-7 | TRBV4-1 | CASSRDSLYEQYF | TGCGCCAGCAGCCGGGACAGCCTCTACGAGCAGTACTTC
NA | TRBD1 | TRBJ2-4 | TRBV7-8 | CASSLGKEGGLGF | TGTGCCAGCAGCTTAGGGAAGGAAGGGGGCTTGGGGTTC
NA | NA | TRBJ2-7 | TRBV5-1 | CASSLGQGLYEQYF | TGCGCCAGCAGCTTGGGACAGGGACTCTACGAGCAGTACTTC
many | TRBD2 | TRBJ2-1 | TRBV29-1 | CSVERSGGAYNEQFF | TGCAGCGTTGAGCGTAGCGGGGGGGCCTACAATGAGCAGTTCTTC
NA | TRBD2 | TRBJ2-2 | TRBV9 | CASSSRAGGPNGELFF | TGTGCCAGCAGCTCCCGGGCGGGAGGGCCTAACGGGGAGCTGTTTTTT
few | NA | TRBJ1-1 | TRBV5-1 | CASSLAVGGTEAFF | TGCGCCAGCAGCTTGGCCGTCGGCGGCACTGAAGCTTTCTTT
few | NA | TRBJ2-7 | TRBV6-6 | CASSYQKGEYEQYF | TGTGCCAGCAGTTACCAGAAAGGGGAATACGAGCAGTACTTC
NA | NA | TRBJ2-7 | TRBV6-5 | CASSTTPDSSYEQYF | TGTGCCAGCAGTACTACTCCGGACAGCTCCTACGAGCAGTACTTC
few | TRBD1 | TRBJ1-1 | TRBV7-9 | CASSLTGGNTEAFF | TGTGCCAGCAGCTTAACAGGGGGGAACACTGAAGCTTTCTTT
few | NA | TRBJ2-1 | TRBV7-9 | CASSHGGVSEQFF | TGTGCCAGCAGCCATGGGGGCGTGAGTGAGCAGTTCTTC
NA | TRBD2 | TRBJ2-5 | TRBV6-5 | CASRRLAGGQETQYF | TGTGCCAGCAGGAGACTAGCGGGGGGGCAAGAGACCCAGTACTTC
NA | TRBD2 | TRBJ2-7 | TRBV30 | CAWSSSGSSEQYF | TGTGCCTGGAGCTCTAGCGGATCTTCCGAGCAGTACTTC
NA | NA | TRBJ1-5 | TRBV30 | CAVQGRGGVQPQHF | TGTGCCGTACAGGGTAGGGGTGGGGTTCAGCCCCAGCATTTT
NA | NA | TRBJ1-6 | TRBV7-2 | CASSSMAGYSPLHF | TGTGCCAGCAGCTCCATGGCAGGTTACTCACCCCTCCACTTT
NA | NA | TRBJ1-1 | TRBV5-1 | CASSLAGFGEAFF | TGCGCCAGCAGCTTGGCAGGATTCGGTGAAGCTTTCTTT
NA | TRBD2 | TRBJ2-2 | TRBV2 | CASTLRLAGSGTGELFF | TGTGCCAGCACCTTGCGGTTAGCGGGATCGGGCACCGGGGAGCTGTTTTTT
NA | TRBD1 | TRBJ1-1 | TRBV6-1 | CASSEARWTGDTEAFF | TGTGCCAGCAGTGAAGCTCGGTGGACAGGGGACACTGAAGCTTTCTTT
many | NA | TRBJ1-6 | TRBV2 | CASSKRTGNSPLHF | TGTGCCAGCAGTAAAAGAACCGGGAATTCACCCCTCCACTTT
NA | NA | TRBJ1-1 | TRBV19 | CASSRYTNTEAFF | TGTGCCAGTAGTAGATACACAAACACTGAAGCTTTCTTT
NA | NA | TRBJ1-1 | TRBV5-1 | CASKGDGTEAFF | TGCGCCAGCAAAGGGGATGGCACTGAAGCTTTCTTT
NA | NA | TRBJ2-2 | TRBV4-1 | CASSQAPGGANTGELFF | TGCGCCAGCAGCCAAGCGCCGGGGGGCGCGAACACCGGGGAGCTGTTTTTT
NA | NA | TRBJ1-1 | TRBV9 | CASSVVVTGRDTEAFF | TGTGCCAGCAGCGTAGTAGTCACAGGGCGGGACACTGAAGCTTTCTTT
few | TRBD1 | TRBJ1-5 | TRBV28 | CASSLRTGRQPQHF | TGTGCCAGCAGTTTGCGGACAGGCAGGCAGCCCCAGCATTTT
few | TRBD1 | TRBJ1-1 | TRBV7-2 | CASSPRTGGNTEAFF | TGTGCCAGCAGCCCTCGGACAGGGGGGAACACTGAAGCTTTCTTT
few | TRBD2 | TRBJ2-1 | TRBV7-2 | CASSLGGLAGYNEQFF | TGTGCCAGCAGCTTAGGGGGACTAGCGGGGTACAATGAGCAGTTCTTC
NA | TRBD2 | TRBJ2-5 | TRBV27 | CASSSLSGGAETQYF | TGTGCCAGCAGTTCTCTCAGCGGGGGGGCAGAGACCCAGTACTTC
once | NA | TRBJ1-1 | TRBV25-1 | CASSEYSEAFF | TGTGCCAGCAGTGAATATAGCGAAGCTTTCTTT
NA | TRBD2 | TRBJ2-1 | TRBV28 | CASSFPDSGSSYNEQFF | TGTGCCAGCAGTTTCCCCGACAGCGGGAGTTCCTACAATGAGCAGTTCTTC
NA | NA | TRBJ1-5 | TRBV19 | CASSIGQNNQPQHF | TGTGCCAGTAGTATCGGACAGAACAATCAGCCCCAGCATTTT
NA | NA | TRBJ2-3 | TRBV11-2 | CASKTGTDTQYF | TGTGCCAGCAAGACAGGCACAGATACGCAGTATTTT
NA | NA | TRBJ2-7 | TRBV28 | CASSYRGGIYEQYF | TGTGCCAGCAGTTATCGAGGGGGAATCTACGAGCAGTACTTC
NA | NA | TRBJ1-4 | TRBV4-3 | CASSQQSVNEKLFF | TGCGCCAGCAGCCAACAGTCAGTTAATGAAAAACTGTTTTTT
NA | TRBD2 | TRBJ2-1 | TRBV9 | CASSAGGLASEQFF | TGTGCCAGCAGCGCGGGGGGACTAGCTAGTGAGCAGTTCTTC
NA | NA | TRBJ2-2 | TRBV5-8 | CASSVGAPLKGGELFF | TGTGCCAGCAGTGTGGGGGCCCCTCTCAAAGGCGGGGAGCTGTTTTTT
NA | TRBD2 | TRBJ2-1 | TRBV7-9 | CASSFRAGGNSYNEQFF | TGTGCCAGCAGCTTTAGGGCGGGAGGGAACTCCTACAATGAGCAGTTCTTC
few | NA | TRBJ2-2 | TRBV2 | CASSVTGTGELFF | TGTGCCAGCAGTGTAACGGGGACCGGGGAGCTGTTTTTT
NA | NA | TRBJ2-7 | TRBV5-4 | CASSLYNRAYEQYF | TGTGCCAGCAGCTTATATAACAGGGCCTACGAGCAGTACTTC
NA | NA | TRBJ2-1 | TRBV5-1 | CASSLRSGQFNEQFF | TGCGCCAGCAGCCTTCGGTCGGGACAATTTAATGAGCAGTTCTTC
NA | NA | TRBJ1-3 | TRBV10-3 | CAISDGRGPLSGNTIYF | TGTGCCATCAGTGACGGCAGGGGCCCCCTCTCTGGAAACACCATATATTTT
NA | NA | TRBJ2-5 | TRBV7-2 | CASSLRSGFILQETQYF | TGTGCCAGCAGCTTAAGGTCGGGGTTTATTCTACAAGAGACCCAGTACTTC
once | TRBD2 | TRBJ2-3 | TRBV7-2 | CASSLGPAGLSTDTQYF | TGTGCCAGCAGCTTAGGTCCAGCGGGGTTAAGCACAGATACGCAGTATTTT
NA | NA | TRBJ2-6 | TRBV19 | CASYQGMTATSPGANVLTF | TGTGCCAGTTACCAAGGGATGACAGCTACTTCACCTGGGGCCAACGTCCTGACTTTC
NA | NA | TRBJ2-3 | TRBV9 | CASSVLTRDTQYF | TGTGCCAGCAGCGTATTGACCAGGGATACGCAGTATTTT
NA | NA | TRBJ1-2 | TRBV5-8 | CASSFSANGYTF | TGTGCCAGCAGCTTTTCCGCGAATGGCTACACCTTC
NA | NA | TRBJ2-1 | TRBV15 | CATSRDHRYEQFF | TGTGCCACCAGCAGAGATCACAGGTATGAGCAGTTCTTC
NA | NA | TRBJ1-1 | TRBV4-1 | CASSQSRSTEAFF | TGCGCCAGCAGCCAGAGCCGGAGCACTGAAGCTTTCTTT
NA | NA | TRBJ2-3 | TRBV15 | CATSANSRRSSTDTQYF | TGTGCCACCAGCGCCAACTCTAGGCGGTCTAGCACAGATACGCAGTATTTT
NA | TRBD2 | TRBJ2-3 | TRBV18 | CASSPSRTRTDTQYF | TGTGCCAGCTCACCTTCCAGGACTAGAACAGATACGCAGTATTTT
NA | NA | TRBJ1-3 | TRBV12-2 | CASRLSYPGQGFRSGNTIYF | TGTGCAAGTCGCTTGAGCTATCCGGGACAGGGGTTTCGGTCTGGAAACACCATATATTTT